The 17 T cell receptor beta chains given below trace back to one sample, sequenced in a study of blood T cell repertoires in COVID-19. Assay: immunoSEQ multiplex PCR; the TCRdb copy retains only in-frame clones and omits some. This sample has roughly 250,000 clones; about 90% occur once, and the top ten carry around 1.3%. Sequenced sample: PBMCs or T cells enriched from blood (not recorded which). Every receptor here comes from a human donor in a cohort exposed to, infected with or recovered from COVID-19 (not recorded which). The donor label of this sample is uncertain.

The chain links TRBV10-3 to TRBJ2-6; 7 nucleotides match TRBD1. J lost 3 bases, V lost 7 bases, and 9 bases had no gene match. This CDR3 comprises 16 residues. In germline, CDR1 is ENHRY, CDR2 SYGVKD. The CDR3 loop is CAITHRGSGGANVLTF. DNA for the CDR3: TGTGCCATCACCCACAGGGGTTCGGGTGGGGCCAACGTCCTGACTTTC.

Here the CDR3 reads CASSDRGTEAFF. CDR3 sequence (DNA): TGTGCCAGCAGCGACAGGGGCACTGAAGCTTTCTTT. V is TRBV9 and J is TRBJ1-1; TRBD1 aligns across 7 bases. Germline values: CDR1 SGDLS, CDR2 YYNGEE. The CDR3 is 12 amino acids. V was pared by 3 bases and J by 4 bases, with 0 bases of the junction left unmatched.

This chain links TRBV10-1 with TRBJ1-2; D remains unclear. Trimming shortened V by 6 bases and J by 2 bases, and 7 bases separated the two germline ends. This CDR3 is 12 amino acids long. CDR1 and CDR2 from the germline V gene are WNHNN and SYGVQD (reference sequence). Here the CDR3 reads CASSGDNYGYTF. DNA of the CDR3: TGCGCCAGCAGCGGAGACAACTATGGCTACACCTTC.

The chain couples TRBV5-1 to TRBJ2-7; TRBD1 agrees at 8 bases. The trim removed 4 bases at V and 9 bases at J, leaving 15 bases unmatched. CDR1 is SGHRS and CDR2 is YFSETQ in the germline V gene. CDR3 length equals 15 residues. The CDR3 spells CASSTTQGVDPRQYF. The CDR3 coding sequence is TGCGCCAGCAGCACAACACAGGGGGTAGACCCACGGCAGTACTTC.

As to this clone: At one end, the junction sequence differs from germline, possibly due to a read error. The J gene is TRBJ1-1, the V gene TRBV7-2, with D possibly being TRBD1 (6 bases). The length of the CDR3 is 12 residues. Germline V lookup: CDR1 SGHTA, CDR2 FQGNSA. The DNA for the CDR3 is TGTGCCAGCAGCTTAGGAGGGCAGGGGCCCCTCTTT. As protein: CASSLGGQGPLF.

This chain joins TRBV10-2 and TRBJ1-5; 7 nucleotides agree with TRBD1. The V gene end was trimmed by 3 bases and the J gene end by 5 bases; junction bases not matched to a gene: 7. Germline assignment: CDR1 WSHSY and CDR2 SAAADI. The CDR3 covers 15 residues. The chain's CDR3 is CASSEAGGVDQPQHF. In DNA form, the CDR3 reads TGCGCCAGCAGTGAAGCAGGGGGTGTAGATCAGCCCCAGCATTTT.

This clone turned up a few times. The V call is TRBV12-3 or TRBV12-4, the J call TRBJ1-5; weak D call: TRBD1 (6 bases). V was cut by 3 bases and J by 7 bases, with 10 bases left in between. The CDR3 is 13 amino acids. CDR3 bases: TGTGCCAGCAGTTTCGGGGGGCAACAGCCCCAGCATTTT. Its protein product is CASSFGGQQPQHF.

The genes are TRBV11-2 and TRBJ2-1; 8 bases are shared with TRBD2. This CDR3 is 15 amino acids long. The V gene's germline CDR1 is SGHAT and CDR2 FQNNGV. Trimming removed 6 bases from V and 7 bases from J; junction bases left unmatched: 11. CDR3 protein: CASRATSGMLNEQFF. The CDR3, as DNA: TGTGCCAGCAGAGCAACTAGCGGTATGCTGAATGAGCAGTTCTTC.

The chain carries TRBV5-4 and TRBJ1-6; weak D call: TRBD1 (6 bases). CDR1 is SGHNT, CDR2 YYREEE, per germline (reference sequence). This CDR3 is built from 15 residues. Deletions cut 4 bases from V and 4 bases from J, with 12 bases between. The CDR3 is CASSPVGAYNSPLHF. CDR3 sequence (DNA): TGTGCCAGCAGCCCTGTGGGGGCATATAATTCACCCCTCCACTTT.

The chain recombines TRBV5-4 with TRBJ1-2; D gene unclear. The germline CDR1 and CDR2 sequences are SGHNT and YYREEE (reference sequence). CDR3 length: 13 amino acids. V was trimmed by 0 bases and J by 8 bases, leaving 11 bases between them. CDR3 sequence reads: CASSLVGLGGYTF. As DNA, the CDR3 is TGTGCCAGCAGCTTGGTCGGCCTAGGCGGCTACACCTTC.

The chain is built from TRBV6-5 and TRBJ1-2; D unclear. Germline V gene sequence: CDR1 MNHEY, CDR2 SVGAGI. The ends were cut back, 6 bases at V and 4 bases at J, with 12 bases in the middle. CDR3 length: 13 amino acids. CDR3 sequence: CASRYVRVYGYTF. CDR3 nucleotides: TGTGCCAGCAGATATGTCCGTGTCTATGGCTACACCTTC.

This chain connects TRBV12-3 or TRBV12-4 to TRBJ2-4, with 7 bases matching TRBD2. After removal of 3 bases from V and 7 bases from J, the junction contained 3 bases not matched to a gene. CDR3 length: 13 amino acids. This CDR3 is CASSFGGRNIQYF. As DNA, the CDR3 is TGTGCCAGCAGTTTCGGGGGGAGGAACATTCAGTACTTC.

The chain uses TRBV4-2 and TRBJ2-3; tentative D call: TRBD2 (7 bases). In germline, CDR1 is LGHNA, CDR2 YNFKEQ. The V end lost 1 base, the J end lost 4 bases, and 21 bases lay between the germline ends. This CDR3 is 18 amino acids long. DNA of the CDR3: TGTGCCAGCAGCCAAGTAAGGTCTCGAGGGGGGGCACCAGATACGCAGTATTTT. Protein sequence: CASSQVRSRGGAPDTQYF.

The chain combines TRBV27 with TRBJ2-1; 10 positions agree with TRBD2. The germline gives CDR1 MNHEY, CDR2 SMNVEV (reference sequence). This CDR3 is built from 14 residues. Trimming took 8 bases from V and 4 from J; bases not matched to a gene: 5. The CDR3 DNA follows: TGTGCCAGCCGAGCGGGGGGGCCTTACAATGAGCAGTTCTTC. Its protein product is CASRAGGPYNEQFF.

This chain links TRBV19 with TRBJ1-1; D unresolved. V gave up 5 bases and J gave up 11 bases, with 18 bases separating them. Germline assignment: CDR1 LNHDA and CDR2 SQIVND (reference sequence). The CDR3 length is 13 residues. CDR3 in amino acids: CASSGVGGLNAFF. The CDR3 DNA follows: TGTGCCAGTAGTGGTGTCGGAGGGTTAAACGCTTTCTTT.

The V call is TRBV9, the J call TRBJ1-2; tentatively, D is TRBD1 (6 bases). The CDR3 has 15 amino acids. Germline-derived CDR1 and CDR2 are SGDLS and YYNGEE. V lost 0 bases to trimming and J lost 0 bases, with 9 bases between them. The CDR3: CASSVGTGSNYGYTF. The DNA for the CDR3 is TGTGCCAGCAGCGTAGGAACAGGGTCTAACTATGGCTACACCTTC.

This clone appeared a single time. CDR3 sequence: CASSLDGATNEKLFF. DNA for the CDR3: TGTGCCAGCAGTTTAGACGGGGCAACTAATGAAAAACTGTTTTTT. The chain is built from TRBV27 and TRBJ1-4; D not certain. Trimming shortened V by 2 bases and J by 0 bases, and 7 bases separated the two germline ends. The CDR3 consists of 15 residues. Germline lookup yields CDR1 MNHEY and CDR2 SMNVEV (reference sequence).